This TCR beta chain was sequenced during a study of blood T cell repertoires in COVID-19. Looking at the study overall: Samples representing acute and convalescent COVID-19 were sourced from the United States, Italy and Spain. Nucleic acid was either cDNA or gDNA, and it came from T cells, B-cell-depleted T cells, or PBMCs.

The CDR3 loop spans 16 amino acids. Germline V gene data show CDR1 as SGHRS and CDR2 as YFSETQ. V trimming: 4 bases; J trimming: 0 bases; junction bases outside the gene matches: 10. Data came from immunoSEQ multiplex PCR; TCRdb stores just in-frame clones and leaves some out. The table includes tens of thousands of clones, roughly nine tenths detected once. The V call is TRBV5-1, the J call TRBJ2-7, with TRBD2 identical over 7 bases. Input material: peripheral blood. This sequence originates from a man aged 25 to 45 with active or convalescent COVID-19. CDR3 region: CASSDKWRGNSYEQYF. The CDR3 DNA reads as TGCGCCAGCAGCGATAAGTGGCGGGGGAACTCCTACGAGCAGTACTTC.